The rows below give T cell receptor beta chains drawn from one sample of a study of OX40 agonist ivuxolimab in advanced cancers. Clones were sequenced by immunoSEQ multiplex PCR, and TCRdb holds only the in-frame ones, with some missing. This table has about 15,000 clones, 82% appearing once. The sequencing used CD4+ or CD8+ T cells sorted from blood, collected in a trial of the OX40 agonist ivuxolimab. These receptors all stem from an adult with an advanced solid tumor such as melanoma, head and neck, liver or kidney cancer. Each CDR3 is given without its conserved first and last residue. Each record gives: V gene, D gene, J gene, CDR3 protein. D genes are given only for firm matches.

v_gene: TRBV19; d_gene: TRBD1; j_gene: TRBJ2-1; CDR3aa: ASSIQDRGNEQF
v_gene: TRBV28; d_gene: -; j_gene: TRBJ1-5; CDR3aa: ASRVEDVLNQPQH
v_gene: TRBV6-6; d_gene: -; j_gene: TRBJ2-7; CDR3aa: ASSTPTYEQY
v_gene: TRBV6-1; d_gene: TRBD2; j_gene: TRBJ2-7; CDR3aa: ASSEGVWGGGYEQY
v_gene: TRBV7-8; d_gene: -; j_gene: TRBJ2-7; CDR3aa: ASSLLDRKESYEQY
v_gene: TRBV2; d_gene: -; j_gene: TRBJ2-7; CDR3aa: ASSPGAREQY
v_gene: TRBV6-6; d_gene: -; j_gene: TRBJ2-5; CDR3aa: ASTGFSVGEQY
v_gene: TRBV9; d_gene: TRBD1; j_gene: TRBJ1-3; CDR3aa: ASSSSGWTGGNTIY
v_gene: TRBV19; d_gene: TRBD1; j_gene: TRBJ2-7; CDR3aa: ASSMTGSHEQY
v_gene: TRBV27; d_gene: -; j_gene: TRBJ2-2; CDR3aa: ASSRHGAGELF
v_gene: TRBV12-5; d_gene: -; j_gene: TRBJ2-3; CDR3aa: ASGSGGAGADTQY
v_gene: TRBV5-5; d_gene: -; j_gene: TRBJ1-5; CDR3aa: ASSFTSRQINQPQH
v_gene: TRBV9; d_gene: -; j_gene: TRBJ1-1; CDR3aa: ASSPNTEAF
v_gene: TRBV5-6; d_gene: -; j_gene: TRBJ1-4; CDR3aa: ASSLGVGGEKLF
v_gene: TRBV9; d_gene: -; j_gene: TRBJ1-3; CDR3aa: ASSVLGTSGNTIY
v_gene: TRBV7-6; d_gene: -; j_gene: TRBJ1-3; CDR3aa: ASSLAQGGGNTIY
v_gene: TRBV2; d_gene: -; j_gene: TRBJ2-7; CDR3aa: ASSETRVEQY
v_gene: TRBV13; d_gene: -; j_gene: TRBJ1-1; CDR3aa: ASSSFYRDTEAF
v_gene: TRBV28; d_gene: -; j_gene: TRBJ2-5; CDR3aa: ASRGRIVPKRETQY
v_gene: TRBV7-9; d_gene: -; j_gene: TRBJ1-1; CDR3aa: ASSWAPNTEAF
v_gene: TRBV9; d_gene: TRBD2; j_gene: TRBJ2-1; CDR3aa: ASSLSGGIYNEQF
v_gene: TRBV7-2; d_gene: TRBD2; j_gene: TRBJ2-3; CDR3aa: ASSLGLASDTQY
v_gene: TRBV28; d_gene: -; j_gene: TRBJ1-2; CDR3aa: ASKFVPTGIDYGYT
v_gene: TRBV7-8; d_gene: -; j_gene: TRBJ2-2; CDR3aa: ASSLEANTGELF
v_gene: TRBV7-9; d_gene: TRBD2; j_gene: TRBJ2-7; CDR3aa: ASSSPSGLAERKQY
v_gene: TRBV27; d_gene: -; j_gene: TRBJ1-2; CDR3aa: ASSLGGGQVYT
v_gene: TRBV28; d_gene: -; j_gene: TRBJ2-2; CDR3aa: ASSQNPGELF
v_gene: TRBV7-9; d_gene: -; j_gene: TRBJ1-6; CDR3aa: ASTVGPDRNNSPLH
v_gene: TRBV7-3; d_gene: TRBD2; j_gene: TRBJ2-1; CDR3aa: ASSSLSSGRDEQF
v_gene: TRBV6-5; d_gene: -; j_gene: TRBJ1-1; CDR3aa: ASGVQSNTEAF
v_gene: TRBV7-9; d_gene: -; j_gene: TRBJ2-1; CDR3aa: ASSHPLRAHNEQF
v_gene: TRBV11-2; d_gene: -; j_gene: TRBJ2-7; CDR3aa: ASSFWGVGVISYEQY
v_gene: TRBV7-3; d_gene: -; j_gene: TRBJ2-3; CDR3aa: ASSPTFSYTDTQY
v_gene: TRBV2; d_gene: TRBD1; j_gene: TRBJ2-7; CDR3aa: ASTLTGSSSYEQY
v_gene: TRBV7-6; d_gene: -; j_gene: TRBJ1-1; CDR3aa: ASSSAGTEAF
v_gene: TRBV5-1; d_gene: -; j_gene: TRBJ2-7; CDR3aa: ASSWNPDRGYEQY